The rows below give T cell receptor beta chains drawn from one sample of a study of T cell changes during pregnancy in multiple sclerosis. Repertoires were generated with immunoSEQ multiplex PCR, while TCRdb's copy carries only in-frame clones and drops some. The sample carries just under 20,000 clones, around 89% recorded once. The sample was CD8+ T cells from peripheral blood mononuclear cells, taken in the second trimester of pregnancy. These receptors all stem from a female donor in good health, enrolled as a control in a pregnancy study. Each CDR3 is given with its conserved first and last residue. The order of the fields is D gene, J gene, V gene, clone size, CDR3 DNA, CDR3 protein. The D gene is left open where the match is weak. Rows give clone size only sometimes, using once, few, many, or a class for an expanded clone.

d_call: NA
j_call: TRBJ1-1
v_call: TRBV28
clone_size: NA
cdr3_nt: TGTGCCAGCAGTTTCGGGTCGGACACTGAAGCTTTCTTT
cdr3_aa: CASSFGSDTEAFF

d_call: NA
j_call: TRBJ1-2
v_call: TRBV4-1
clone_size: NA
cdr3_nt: TGCGCCAGCAGCGGACAAACAGGGCGTGTCTATGGCTACACCTTC
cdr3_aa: CASSGQTGRVYGYTF

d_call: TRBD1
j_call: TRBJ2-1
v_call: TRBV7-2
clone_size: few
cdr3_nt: TGTGCCAGCAGTATAAGCACAGGGGTAGATAATGAGCAGTTCTTC
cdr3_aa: CASSISTGVDNEQFF

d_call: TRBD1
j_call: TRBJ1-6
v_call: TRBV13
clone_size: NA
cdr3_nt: TGTGCCAGCAGCTCCGGACAGGGGTGGGGTTCACCCCTCCACTTT
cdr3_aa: CASSSGQGWGSPLHF

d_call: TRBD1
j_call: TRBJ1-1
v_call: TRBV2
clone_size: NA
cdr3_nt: TGTGCCAGCAGTGTCATGGACAGGGGAGGCGAAGCTTTCTTT
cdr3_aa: CASSVMDRGGEAFF

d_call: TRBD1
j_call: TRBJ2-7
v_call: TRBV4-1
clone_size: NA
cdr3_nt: TGCGCCAGCAGCCACTCGACAGGGGCCTCCTACGAGCAGTACTTC
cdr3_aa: CASSHSTGASYEQYF

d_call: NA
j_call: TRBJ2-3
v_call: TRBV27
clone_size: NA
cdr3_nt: TGTGCCAGCAGTGGGGGGGCGAGCACAGATACGCAGTATTTT
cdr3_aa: CASSGGASTDTQYF

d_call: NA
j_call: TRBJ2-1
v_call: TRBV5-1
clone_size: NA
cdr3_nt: TGCGCCAGCAGCTTGCCGAGGAAACGCAAGGGGGGGAGCAATGAGCAGTTCTTC
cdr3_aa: CASSLPRKRKGGSNEQFF

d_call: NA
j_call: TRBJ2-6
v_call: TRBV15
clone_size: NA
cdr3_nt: TGTGCCACCAGCGGGGGGGGACAGGTGGGCTCTGGGGCCAACGTCCTGACTTTC
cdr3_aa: CATSGGGQVGSGANVLTF

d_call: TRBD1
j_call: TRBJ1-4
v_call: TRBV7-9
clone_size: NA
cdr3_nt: TGTGCCAGCAGCCCGACGCGAGGGACAGGCACTAATGAAAAACTGTTTTTT
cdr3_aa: CASSPTRGTGTNEKLFF

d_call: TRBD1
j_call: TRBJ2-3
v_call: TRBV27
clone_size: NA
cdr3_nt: TGTGCCAGCAGTTGGACAGGGGGTGCAGATACGCAGTATTTT
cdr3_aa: CASSWTGGADTQYF

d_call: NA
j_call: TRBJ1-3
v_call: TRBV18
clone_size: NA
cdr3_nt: TGTGCCAGCTCACCGATTCCCCCGGGGAGTAAACCTCTCTCTGGAAACACCATATATTTT
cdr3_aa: CASSPIPPGSKPLSGNTIYF

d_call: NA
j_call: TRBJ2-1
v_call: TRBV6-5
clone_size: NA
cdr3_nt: TGTGCCAGCAGTGTTTCGGGAAACAATGAGCAGTTCTTC
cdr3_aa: CASSVSGNNEQFF

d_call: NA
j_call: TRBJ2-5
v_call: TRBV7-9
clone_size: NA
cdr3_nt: TGTGCCAGCAGCACACCGGGACATAGGGAGACCCAGTACTTC
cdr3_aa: CASSTPGHRETQYF

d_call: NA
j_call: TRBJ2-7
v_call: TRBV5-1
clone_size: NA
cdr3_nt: TGCGCCAGCAGCTTGAATCAGGGACTGGAAAACGAGCAGTACTTC
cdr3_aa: CASSLNQGLENEQYF

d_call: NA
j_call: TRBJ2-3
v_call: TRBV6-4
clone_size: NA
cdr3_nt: TGTGCCAGCAGTGACGGAGCGGAAACAGATACGCAGTATTTT
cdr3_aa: CASSDGAETDTQYF

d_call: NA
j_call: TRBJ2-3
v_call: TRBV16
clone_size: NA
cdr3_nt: TGTGCCAGCAGCCCCGGGACAGATACGCAGTATTTT
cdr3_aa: CASSPGTDTQYF

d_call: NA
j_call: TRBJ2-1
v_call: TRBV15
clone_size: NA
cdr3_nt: TGTGCCACCAGCAGAGTACGCGATGAGCAGTTCTTC
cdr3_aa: CATSRVRDEQFF

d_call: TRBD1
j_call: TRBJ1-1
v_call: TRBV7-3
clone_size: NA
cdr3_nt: TGTGCCAGCAGCTTAACAGGGGGGTCGGGACAGGGCGCTTTCTTT
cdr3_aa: CASSLTGGSGQGAFF

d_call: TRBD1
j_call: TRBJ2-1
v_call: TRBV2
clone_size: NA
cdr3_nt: TGTGCCAGTCGGGACAGGGATCATGAGCAGTTCTTC
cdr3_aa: CASRDRDHEQFF

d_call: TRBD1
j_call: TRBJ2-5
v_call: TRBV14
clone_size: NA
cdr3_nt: TGTGCCAGCAGCCAAGATAAAGGTGACAGGGGGCGAGAGACCCAGTACTTC
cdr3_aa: CASSQDKGDRGRETQYF

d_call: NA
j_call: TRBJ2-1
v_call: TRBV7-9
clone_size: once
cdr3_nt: TGTGCCAGCAGCTTAGGACAGAAACCCTACAATGAGCAGTTCTTC
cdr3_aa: CASSLGQKPYNEQFF

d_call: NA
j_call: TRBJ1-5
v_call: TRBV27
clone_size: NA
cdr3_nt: TGTGCCAGCAGTTACAGCCCAAGTCAGCCCCAGCATTTT
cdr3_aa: CASSYSPSQPQHF

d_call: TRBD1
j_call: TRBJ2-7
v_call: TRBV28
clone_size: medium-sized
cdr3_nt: TGTGCCAGCAGTTCTAGGACAGGTACCATCTCCTACGAGCAGTACTTC
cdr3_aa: CASSSRTGTISYEQYF

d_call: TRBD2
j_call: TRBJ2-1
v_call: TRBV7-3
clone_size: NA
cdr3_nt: TGTGCCAGCAGCAATTTTCTAGCGGGGGGGCGAAATGAGCAGTTCTTC
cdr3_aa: CASSNFLAGGRNEQFF

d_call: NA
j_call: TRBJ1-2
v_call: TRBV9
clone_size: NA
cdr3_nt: TGTGCCAGCAGCGTGGCAGGGTCTTACGAGGTTAATTTCTATGGCTACACCTTC
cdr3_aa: CASSVAGSYEVNFYGYTF

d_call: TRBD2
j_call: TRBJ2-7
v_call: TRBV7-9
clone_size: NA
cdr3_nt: TGTGCCAGCAGCTTCCCCGAGCGGGATCGGACCTACGAGCAGTACTTC
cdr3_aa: CASSFPERDRTYEQYF

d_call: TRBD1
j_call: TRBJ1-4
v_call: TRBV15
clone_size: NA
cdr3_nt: TGTGCCACCAGCGTGGGACAGGGGGCGCCTAGAAAACTGTTTTTT
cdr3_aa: CATSVGQGAPRKLFF

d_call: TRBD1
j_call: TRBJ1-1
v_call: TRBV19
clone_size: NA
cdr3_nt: TGTGCCAGTACCCTGACAGGGGGCATTGAAGCTTTCTTT
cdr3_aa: CASTLTGGIEAFF

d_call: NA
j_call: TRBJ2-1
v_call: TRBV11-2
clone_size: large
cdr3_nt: TGTGCCAGCAGCTTAGATTTGGCGGGCGGCAATGAGCAGTTCTTC
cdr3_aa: CASSLDLAGGNEQFF

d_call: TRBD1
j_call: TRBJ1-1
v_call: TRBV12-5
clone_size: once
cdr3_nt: TGTGCTAGTGGTTTGGTGACAGGGTGGAACACTGAAGCTTTCTTT
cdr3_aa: CASGLVTGWNTEAFF

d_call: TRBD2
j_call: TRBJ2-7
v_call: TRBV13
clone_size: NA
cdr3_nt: TGTGCCAGCAGTCCGCTAGGTAGCGGGGTTTCCGAGCAGTACTTC
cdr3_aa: CASSPLGSGVSEQYF

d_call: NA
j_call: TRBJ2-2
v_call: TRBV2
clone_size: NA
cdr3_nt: TGTGCCAGCAGTGATTTCACTCTTGACAGTTCTCCGAACACCGGGGAGCTGTTTTTT
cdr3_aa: CASSDFTLDSSPNTGELFF

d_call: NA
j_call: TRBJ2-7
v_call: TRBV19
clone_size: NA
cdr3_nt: TGTGCCAGTACCCCTCGGCAGGGCGTCCACGAGCAGTACTTC
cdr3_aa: CASTPRQGVHEQYF

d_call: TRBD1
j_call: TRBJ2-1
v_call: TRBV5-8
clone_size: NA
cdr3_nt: TGTGCCAGCAGCTGGGGACAGGGGTATTATGAGCAGTTCTTC
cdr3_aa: CASSWGQGYYEQFF

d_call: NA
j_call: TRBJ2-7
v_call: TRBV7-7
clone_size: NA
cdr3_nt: TGTGCTAGCAGCTTGGAAGGGGCGCCAGTCTACGAGCAGTACTTC
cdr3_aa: CASSLEGAPVYEQYF

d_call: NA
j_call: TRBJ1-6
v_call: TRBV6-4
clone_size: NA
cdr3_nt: TGTGCCAGCAGTGTAACTGATAATTCACCCCTCCACTTT
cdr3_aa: CASSVTDNSPLHF

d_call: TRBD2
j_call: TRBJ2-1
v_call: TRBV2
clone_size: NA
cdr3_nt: TGTGCCAGCAGTGAAGTGGTGCGGCTAGCGGGAGACAATGAGCAGTTCTTC
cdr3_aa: CASSEVVRLAGDNEQFF

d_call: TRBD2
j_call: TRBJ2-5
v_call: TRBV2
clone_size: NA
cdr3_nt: TGTGCCAGCAGTGAACAGCGGGGGACACCCCAAGAGACCCAGTACTTC
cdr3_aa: CASSEQRGTPQETQYF

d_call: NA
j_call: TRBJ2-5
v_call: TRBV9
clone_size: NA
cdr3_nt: TGTGCCAGCAGCTCTCCCGGGACTGGAGCCCAAGAGACCCAGTACTTC
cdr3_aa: CASSSPGTGAQETQYF

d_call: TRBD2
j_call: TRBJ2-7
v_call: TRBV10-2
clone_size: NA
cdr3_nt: TGCGCCAGCGGGGGACTAGCGGGATTCTACGAGCAGTACTTC
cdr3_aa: CASGGLAGFYEQYF

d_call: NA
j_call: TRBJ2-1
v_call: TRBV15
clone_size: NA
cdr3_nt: TGTGCCACCAGCAGAGAAGGGGCCGGTGGTTTTAGGAATGAGCAGTTCTTC
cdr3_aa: CATSREGAGGFRNEQFF

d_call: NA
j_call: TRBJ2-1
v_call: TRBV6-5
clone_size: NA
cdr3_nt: TGTGCCAGCAGTTTGCGGGGAGACTACAATGAGCAGTTCTTC
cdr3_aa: CASSLRGDYNEQFF

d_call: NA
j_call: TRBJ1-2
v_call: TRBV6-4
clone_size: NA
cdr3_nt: TGTGCCAGCAGTGATAGCCCGGGGGGCAATGGCTACACCTTC
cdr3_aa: CASSDSPGGNGYTF

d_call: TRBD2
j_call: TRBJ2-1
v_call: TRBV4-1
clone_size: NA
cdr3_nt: TGCGCCAGCAGCCAAGATACGGGGGGAAGCTCCTACAATGAGCAGTTCTTC
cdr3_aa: CASSQDTGGSSYNEQFF

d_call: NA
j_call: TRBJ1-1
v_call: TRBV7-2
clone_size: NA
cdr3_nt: TGTGCCAGCAGCTTAAGTTTGCGGAACACTGAAGCTTTCTTT
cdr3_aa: CASSLSLRNTEAFF

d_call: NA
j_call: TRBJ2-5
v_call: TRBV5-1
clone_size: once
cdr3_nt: TGCGCCAGCAGCCAAGATCTCGGGATACAAGAGACCCAGTACTTC
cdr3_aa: CASSQDLGIQETQYF

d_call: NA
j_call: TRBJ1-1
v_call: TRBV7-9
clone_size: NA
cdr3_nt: TGTGCCAGCAGCTTTCCTCAGGGTATGAACACTGAAGCTTTCTTT
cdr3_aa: CASSFPQGMNTEAFF

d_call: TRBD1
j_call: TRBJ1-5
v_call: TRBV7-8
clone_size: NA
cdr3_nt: TGTGCCAGCCAATCGACAGGGCGAGTTCCTCAGCCCCAGCATTTT
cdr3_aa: CASQSTGRVPQPQHF

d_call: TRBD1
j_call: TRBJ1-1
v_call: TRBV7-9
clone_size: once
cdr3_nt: TGTGCCAGCAGGGACAGGGGGAGGACTGAAGCTTTCTTT
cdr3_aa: CASRDRGRTEAFF

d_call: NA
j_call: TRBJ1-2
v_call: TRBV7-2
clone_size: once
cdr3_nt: TGTGCCAGTCTTGAGGGCCACTATGGCTACACCTTC
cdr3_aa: CASLEGHYGYTF

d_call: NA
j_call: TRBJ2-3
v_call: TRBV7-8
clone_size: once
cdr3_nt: TGTGCCAGCAGCCAATCGGGTAGCACAGATACGCAGTATTTT
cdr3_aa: CASSQSGSTDTQYF

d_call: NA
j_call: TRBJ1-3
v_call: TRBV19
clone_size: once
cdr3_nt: TGTGCCAGTAGTATAGATGGTTCGACGGACTTTGGAAACACCATATATTTT
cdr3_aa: CASSIDGSTDFGNTIYF

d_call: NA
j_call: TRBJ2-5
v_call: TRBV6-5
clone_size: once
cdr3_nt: TGTGCCAGCAGTTACTTAGAGCGATGGAGGGAGACCCAGTACTTC
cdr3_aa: CASSYLERWRETQYF

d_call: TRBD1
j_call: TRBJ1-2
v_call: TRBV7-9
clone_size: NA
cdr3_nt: TGTGCCAGCAGCTTAGTGGGGACAGTTTTGACTAACTATGGCTACACCTTC
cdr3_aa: CASSLVGTVLTNYGYTF

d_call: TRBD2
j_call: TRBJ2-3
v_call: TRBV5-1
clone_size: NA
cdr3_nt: TGCGCCAGCAGCTTTACGCTAGCGGGCACAGATACGCAGTATTTT
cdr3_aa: CASSFTLAGTDTQYF

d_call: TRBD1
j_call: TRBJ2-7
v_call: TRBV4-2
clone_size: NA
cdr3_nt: TGTGCCAGCAGCCAAGATCGGGACAGCTCCTACGAGCAGTACTTC
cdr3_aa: CASSQDRDSSYEQYF

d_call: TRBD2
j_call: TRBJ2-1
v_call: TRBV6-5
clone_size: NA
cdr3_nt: TGTGCCAGCAGTTACGTTGCGGGGGTGCGAGACAATGAGCAGTTCTTC
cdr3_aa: CASSYVAGVRDNEQFF

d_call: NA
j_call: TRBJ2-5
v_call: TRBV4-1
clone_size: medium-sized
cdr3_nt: TGCGCCAGCAGCCAGGCTACAGGGATCACAGGGACCCAGTACTTC
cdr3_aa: CASSQATGITGTQYF

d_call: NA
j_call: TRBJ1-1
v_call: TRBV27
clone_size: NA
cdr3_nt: TGTGCCAGCAGTTTATTGCAGGGCGGGGGGACTGAAGCTTTCTTT
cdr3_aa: CASSLLQGGGTEAFF